Listed below are T cell receptor beta chains from one sample, sequenced in a study of T cell clones after liver transplantation. Clones were read by immunoSEQ multiplex PCR, and TCRdb kept only the in-frame ones, dropping some. The profile shows fewer than 70,000 clones, about two thirds of them singletons. The source was CD4+ T cells from blood, collected before liver transplant. These TCRs come from a human donor who received a liver transplant. Both conserved end residues are part of each CDR3. The D gene is left open where the match is weak. Part of the rows lack a size; the others show once, few, many or a class for expanded clones.

TRBD1,TRBV27,TRBJ2-7,few,TGTGCCAGCAGCCGAAGCGGGACAGGGGTCTACGAGCAGTACTTC,CASSRSGTGVYEQYF
.,TRBV7-2,TRBJ1-5,medium-sized,TGTGCCAGCAGCTCCCAGGGCGGTCAGCCCCAGCATTTT,CASSSQGGQPQHF
.,TRBV25-1,TRBJ2-3,.,TGTGCCAGCAGTGGGAAGGTAGGGGGCACAGATACGCAGTATTTT,CASSGKVGGTDTQYF
TRBD2,TRBV5-1,TRBJ2-1,.,TGCGCCAGCAGCTTGGCCGAAAGATCAGCGGGGCTGAATGAGCAGTTCTTC,CASSLAERSAGLNEQFF
.,TRBV29-1,TRBJ2-3,few,TGCAGCGCCGAAGGGGGGGGCACAGATACGCAGTATTTT,CSAEGGGTDTQYF
.,TRBV11-3,TRBJ1-5,.,TGTGCCAGCAGCTACAACCAGGGAGGTAGCAATCAGCCCCAGCATTTT,CASSYNQGGSNQPQHF
.,TRBV19,TRBJ2-2,.,TGTGCCAGTAGTATCAGGGTAGACGGGGAGCTGTTTTTT,CASSIRVDGELFF
TRBD2,TRBV4-1,TRBJ2-3,few,TGCGCCAGCAGCCCTCACATCCCGGGACTAGCGGGGTCTACAGATACGCAGTATTTT,CASSPHIPGLAGSTDTQYF
.,TRBV9,TRBJ2-3,.,TGTGCCAGCAGCGCCCCTAGCACAGATACGCAGTATTTT,CASSAPSTDTQYF
TRBD1,TRBV29-1,TRBJ1-4,many,TGCAGCGTTGAAGGGACAGGGGATGATGAAAAACTGTTTTTT,CSVEGTGDDEKLFF
.,TRBV5-5,TRBJ1-3,few,TGTGCCAGCAGCTTGAACCCGAGCTCTGGAAACACCATATATTTT,CASSLNPSSGNTIYF
TRBD2,TRBV7-6,TRBJ2-3,once,TGTGCCAGCAGCTTATACAGCGGGACGACCACCACAGATACGCAGTATTTT,CASSLYSGTTTTDTQYF
TRBD2,TRBV7-3,TRBJ2-1,few,TGTGCCAGCAGCCCGTCTGGGGGGGGCAATGAGCAGTTCTTC,CASSPSGGGNEQFF
TRBD1,TRBV7-8,TRBJ1-2,.,TGTGCCAGCAGCTTAGAAGGGACAGACTATGGCTACACCTTC,CASSLEGTDYGYTF
.,TRBV30,TRBJ2-5,.,TGTGCCTGGAGTGTAACCCCCCTGGGCCTGAGACAAGAGACCCAGTACTTC,CAWSVTPLGLRQETQYF
TRBD2,TRBV2,TRBJ2-1,.,TGTGCCAGCAGTGGGGAGGGGAGGCAGTTCTTC,CASSGEGRQFF
TRBD1,TRBV6-1,TRBJ1-1,few,TGTGCCAGCAGGGAACAGGGGGACACTGAAGCTTTCTTT,CASREQGDTEAFF
.,TRBV7-2,TRBJ1-4,.,TGTGCCAGCAGCCGTCGGACATCCGCAACTAATGAAAAACTGTTTTTT,CASSRRTSATNEKLFF
TRBD2,TRBV5-1,TRBJ2-1,.,TGCGCCAGCAGCCCGACTAGCGGGGGAAATGAGCAGTTCTTC,CASSPTSGGNEQFF
TRBD1,TRBV6-5,TRBJ1-3,.,TGTGCCAGCAGTTACCCGACAGGGGCAAAAAACACCATATATTTT,CASSYPTGAKNTIYF
TRBD2,TRBV6-1,TRBJ2-3,.,TGTGCCAGTAGCGGGGGGAACACAGATACGCAGTATTTT,CASSGGNTDTQYF
TRBD1,TRBV5-6,TRBJ2-1,.,TGTGCCAGCAGCAAGGCAGCTAGAGGGACAGCCAATGAGCAGTTCTTC,CASSKAARGTANEQFF
.,TRBV7-6,TRBJ1-5,once,TGTGCCAGCAGCTTTTCGGGTCAGCCCCAGCATTTT,CASSFSGQPQHF
TRBD2,TRBV30,TRBJ2-5,.,TGTGCCTGGAGTGTAACCGGGACTAGCGGGGGGGCCGGAGAGACCCAGTACTTC,CAWSVTGTSGGAGETQYF
.,TRBV19,TRBJ1-6,.,TGTGCCAGTAGTGTGAGAACGGGAGGCCAAAATTCACCCCTCCACTTT,CASSVRTGGQNSPLHF
.,TRBV19,TRBJ2-2,.,TGTGCCAGTAGTACCCCTCGGGGCACCGGGGAGCTGTTTTTT,CASSTPRGTGELFF
TRBD1,TRBV7-2,TRBJ1-2,.,TGTGCCAGCAGCGTCCAAGGACAGGCCAGCCAGGGCTACACCTTC,CASSVQGQASQGYTF
.,TRBV7-9,TRBJ1-2,.,TGTGCCAGCAGCTTTACAGGTGTCTATGGCTACACCTTC,CASSFTGVYGYTF
.,TRBV6-5,TRBJ1-2,few,TGTGCCAGCAGTTACTCGAACCGGGTTAATGGCTACACCTTC,CASSYSNRVNGYTF
.,TRBV7-8,TRBJ1-6,.,TGTGCCAGCAGCCTGGTGCTAGATTCACCCCTCCACTTT,CASSLVLDSPLHF
TRBD2,TRBV5-1,TRBJ2-1,.,TGCGCCAGCAGCCCCGAAGCGGGGGGCTTTTACAATGAGCAGTTCTTC,CASSPEAGGFYNEQFF
TRBD2,TRBV7-8,TRBJ2-3,.,TGTGCCAGCAGCCTTAGCGGGGGGATCACAGATACGCAGTATTTT,CASSLSGGITDTQYF
.,TRBV19,TRBJ1-5,.,TGTGCCAGTAGTATGAGTAGAACCCAGCATTTT,CASSMSRTQHF
TRBD1,TRBV28,TRBJ2-6,.,TGTGCCAGCAGTGCACTCCGGGACAGGGGGCCTGGGGCCAACGTCCTGACTTTC,CASSALRDRGPGANVLTF
.,TRBV11-2,TRBJ2-1,.,TGTGCCAGCAGCTTAACGTTGGGGGCCGGGCAGTTCTTC,CASSLTLGAGQFF
TRBD1,TRBV18,TRBJ1-1,few,TGTGCCAGCTCACTTGGACAGGCTGGGGACACTGAAGCTTTCTTT,CASSLGQAGDTEAFF
TRBD1,TRBV6-5,TRBJ1-1,few,TGTGCCAGCAGCAGCGGACAGGGAGTTACTGAAGCTTTCTTT,CASSSGQGVTEAFF
.,TRBV4-2,TRBJ1-2,many,TGTGCCAGCAGCCAAGATCAAATGAGCTATGGCTACACCTTC,CASSQDQMSYGYTF
TRBD1,TRBV7-2,TRBJ2-7,.,TGTGCCAGCAGCGATCGGGACAGGGGGGGATACGAGCAGTACTTC,CASSDRDRGGYEQYF
TRBD1,TRBV6-1,TRBJ1-2,.,TGTGCCAGCAGGATCCCCGGGACAGGGGGCGGCTACACCTTC,CASRIPGTGGGYTF
TRBD1,TRBV7-9,TRBJ1-2,.,TGTGCCAGCAGTAGGGACAGCGCCTATGGGTATGGCTACACCTTC,CASSRDSAYGYGYTF
TRBD1,TRBV28,TRBJ1-6,.,TGTGCCAGCAGTCAGGGACAGGGGGCGCGGAATTCACCCCTCCACTTT,CASSQGQGARNSPLHF
TRBD1,TRBV18,TRBJ2-4,few,TGTGCCAGCTCCGGACAGGAAGGGAAAAACATTCAGTACTTC,CASSGQEGKNIQYF
TRBD1,TRBV2,TRBJ2-1,.,TGTGCCAGCACTAAGGACAGGGCCAATGAGCAGTTCTTC,CASTKDRANEQFF
.,TRBV6-5,TRBJ2-5,.,TGTGCCAGCACCCCGGGACTTTCCCTAGAGACCCAGTACTTC,CASTPGLSLETQYF
.,TRBV9,TRBJ1-1,.,TGTGCCAGCAGCGTAGTTTATGGAGAGACTGAAGCTTTCTTT,CASSVVYGETEAFF
.,TRBV28,TRBJ1-2,.,TGTGCCAGCAGTTTAGGTGACAGGTTTTCAGATGGCTACACCTTC,CASSLGDRFSDGYTF
.,TRBV6-5,TRBJ1-2,.,TGTGCCAGCAAGCAGCGCTATGGCTACACCTTC,CASKQRYGYTF